This T cell receptor beta chain was found in a study of monozygotic twins with inflammatory bowel disease. Study conclusions and caveats: Those with IBD had lower TCRbeta diversity (inverse Simpson) than their healthy co-twins did. Among IBD patients, fewer clonotypes were shared with others than among healthy twins, especially with disease activity.

Turning to this clonotype: The antigen remains unidentified.

The CDR3 is 17 amino acids. Per the germline V gene, CDR1 is MNHEY and CDR2 is SMNVEV (reference sequence). Whole-blood total RNA was extracted without T cell sorting. UMIs that included a 6-nucleotide sample barcode were added by template switching, which took place during cDNA synthesis. From the 5' RACE reads, TCRdb lists one entry per CDR3 protein and no DNA. This sample's table reports fewer than 450,000 distinct CDR3 sequences. This sequence originates from a human donor with ulcerative colitis or Crohn's disease, or a healthy co-twin of an affected twin (not recorded which). The chain links TRBV27 to TRBJ2-1; the TRBD2 assignment by TCRdb is unverifiable without DNA. Input material: blood. CDR3 residues: CASSPRLAGGNYNEQFF.